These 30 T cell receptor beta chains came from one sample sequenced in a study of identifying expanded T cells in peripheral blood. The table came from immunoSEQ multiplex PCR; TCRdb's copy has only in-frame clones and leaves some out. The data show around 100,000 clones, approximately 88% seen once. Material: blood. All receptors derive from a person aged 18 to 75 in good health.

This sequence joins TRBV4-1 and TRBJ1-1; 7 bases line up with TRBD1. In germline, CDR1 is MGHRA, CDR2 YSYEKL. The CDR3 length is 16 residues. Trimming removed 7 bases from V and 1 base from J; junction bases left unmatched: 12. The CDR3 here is CASKDPGRGQNTEAFF. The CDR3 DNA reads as TGCGCCAGCAAGGACCCAGGGAGGGGGCAGAACACTGAAGCTTTCTTT.

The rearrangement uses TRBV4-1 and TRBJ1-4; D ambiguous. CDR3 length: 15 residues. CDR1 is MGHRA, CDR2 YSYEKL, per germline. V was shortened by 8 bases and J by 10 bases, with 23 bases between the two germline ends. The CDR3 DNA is TGCGCCAGCCGCCCAATACGGGATGGTAAAGGAAAACTGTTTTTT. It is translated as CASRPIRDGKGKLFF.

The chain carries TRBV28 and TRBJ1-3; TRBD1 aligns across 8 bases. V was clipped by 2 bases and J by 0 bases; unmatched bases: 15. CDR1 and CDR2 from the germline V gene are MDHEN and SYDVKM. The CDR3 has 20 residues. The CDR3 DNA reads TGTGCCAGCAGTTTAATATTCTCAGGGACAGGTACTTCCTCTGGAAACACCATATATTTT. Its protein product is CASSLIFSGTGTSSGNTIYF.

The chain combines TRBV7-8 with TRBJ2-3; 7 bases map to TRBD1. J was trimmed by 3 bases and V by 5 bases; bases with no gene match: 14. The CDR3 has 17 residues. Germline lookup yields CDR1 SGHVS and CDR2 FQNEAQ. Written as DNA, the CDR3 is TGTGCCAGCAGCAAAACACACCGACAGGGTGAAACAGATACGCAGTATTTT. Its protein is CASSKTHRQGETDTQYF.

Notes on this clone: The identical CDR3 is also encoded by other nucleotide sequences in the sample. CDR3: CASSLDQGGTGSYNEQFF. The CDR3 bases are TGTGCCAGCAGCTTAGATCAGGGGGGGACAGGGTCCTACAATGAGCAGTTCTTC. The rearrangement uses TRBV11-3 and TRBJ2-1; 9 bases map to TRBD1. Losses at the gene ends were 0 bases for V and 1 base for J; bases not matched to a gene: 7. Germline V gives CDR1 SGHNT, CDR2 YENEEA. The CDR3 contains 18 residues.

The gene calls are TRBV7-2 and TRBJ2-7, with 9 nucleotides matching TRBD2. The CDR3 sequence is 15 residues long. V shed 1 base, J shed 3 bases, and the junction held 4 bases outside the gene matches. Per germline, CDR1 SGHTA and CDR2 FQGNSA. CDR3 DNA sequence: TGTGCCAGCAGCTTAGGTAGCGGGGGATTCTACGAGCAGTACTTC. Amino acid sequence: CASSLGSGGFYEQYF.

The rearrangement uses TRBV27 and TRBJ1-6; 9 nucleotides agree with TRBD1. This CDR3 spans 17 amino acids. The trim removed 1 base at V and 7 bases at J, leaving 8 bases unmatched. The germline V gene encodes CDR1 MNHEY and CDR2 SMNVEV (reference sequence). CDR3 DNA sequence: TGTGCCAGCAGTTTATTGGAGCACAGGGGGCTAAATTCACCCCTCCACTTT. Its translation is CASSLLEHRGLNSPLHF.

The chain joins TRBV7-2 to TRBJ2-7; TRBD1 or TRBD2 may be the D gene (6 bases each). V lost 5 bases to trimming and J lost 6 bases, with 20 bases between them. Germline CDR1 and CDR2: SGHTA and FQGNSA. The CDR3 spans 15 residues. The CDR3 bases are TGTGCCAGCAGCCAGAAGAGAGGGGGGAGCTCCGAGCAGTACTTC. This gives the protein CASSQKRGGSSEQYF.

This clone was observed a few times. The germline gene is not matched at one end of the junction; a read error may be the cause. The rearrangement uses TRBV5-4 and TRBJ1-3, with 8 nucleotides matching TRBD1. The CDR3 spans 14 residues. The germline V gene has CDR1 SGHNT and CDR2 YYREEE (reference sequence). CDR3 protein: CASSQGASGNTIYF. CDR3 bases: TGCGCCAGCAGCCAGGGGGCCTCTGGAAACACCATATATTTT.

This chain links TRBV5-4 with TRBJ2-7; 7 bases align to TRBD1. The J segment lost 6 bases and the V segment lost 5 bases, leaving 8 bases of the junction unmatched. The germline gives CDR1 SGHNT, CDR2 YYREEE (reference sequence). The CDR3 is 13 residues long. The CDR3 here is CASSHRQGSEQYF. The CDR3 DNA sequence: TGTGCCAGCAGTCACAGACAGGGTAGCGAGCAGTACTTC.

The CDR3 loop reads CASSFVGAGELFF. The CDR3 DNA reads as TGTGCCAGCAGTTTCGTAGGGGCCGGGGAGCTGTTTTTT. This chain joins TRBV28 and TRBJ2-2, with D possibly being TRBD1 (5 bases). Per the germline V gene, CDR1 is MDHEN and CDR2 is SYDVKM. The CDR3 has 13 amino acids. V was cut by 3 bases and J by 6 bases, with 8 bases left in between. Full variable domain (outside the CDR3, taken from reference TRBV28 and TRBJ2-2): DVKVTQSSRYLVKRTGEKVFLECVQDMDHENMFWYRQDPGLGLRLIYFSYDVKMKEKGDIPEGYSVSREKKERFSLILESASTNQTSMYLCASSFVGAGELFFGEGSRLTVL.

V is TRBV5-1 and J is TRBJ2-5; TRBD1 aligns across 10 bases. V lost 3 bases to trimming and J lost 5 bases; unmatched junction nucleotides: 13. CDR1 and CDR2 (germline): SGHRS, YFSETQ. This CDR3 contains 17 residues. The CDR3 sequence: CASSSLLGTGDSETQYF. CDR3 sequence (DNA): TGCGCCAGCAGCTCGCTTTTAGGGACAGGGGATTCGGAGACCCAGTACTTC.

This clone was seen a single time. CDR3 residues: CASSYRDSEPQFF. The CDR3 nucleotides are TGTGCCAGCAGTTACCGGGACTCAGAGCCGCAGTTCTTC. V usage is TRBV6-6 and J usage is TRBJ2-1; the D gene is possibly TRBD2 (6 bases). V was clipped by 2 bases and J by 12 bases, with 14 bases between them. The germline V gene has CDR1 MNHNY and CDR2 SVGAGI (reference sequence). The CDR3 length is 13 residues.

The CDR3 protein is CSVLYNEQFF. CDR3 nucleotides: TGCAGCGTACTATACAATGAGCAGTTCTTC. The chain has TRBV29-1 and TRBJ2-1; D remains ambiguous. The germline V and J ends were trimmed by 6 bases and 4 bases, with 4 bases remaining between them. The CDR3 is 10 amino acids. Per the germline V gene, CDR1 is SQVTM and CDR2 is ANQGSEA.

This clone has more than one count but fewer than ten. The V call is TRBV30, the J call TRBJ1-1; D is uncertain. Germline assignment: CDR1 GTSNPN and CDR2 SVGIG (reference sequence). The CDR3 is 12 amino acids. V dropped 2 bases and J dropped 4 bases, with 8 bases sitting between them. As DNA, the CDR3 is TGTGCCTGGAGTAAGCCAGGCACTGAAGCTTTCTTT. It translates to CAWSKPGTEAFF.

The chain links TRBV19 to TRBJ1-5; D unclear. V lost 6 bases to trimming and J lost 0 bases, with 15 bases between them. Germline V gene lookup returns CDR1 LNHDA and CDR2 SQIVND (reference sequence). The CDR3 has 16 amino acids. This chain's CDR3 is CASRRQPDNSNQPQHF. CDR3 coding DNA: TGTGCCAGTAGGAGGCAACCAGATAATAGCAATCAGCCCCAGCATTTT.

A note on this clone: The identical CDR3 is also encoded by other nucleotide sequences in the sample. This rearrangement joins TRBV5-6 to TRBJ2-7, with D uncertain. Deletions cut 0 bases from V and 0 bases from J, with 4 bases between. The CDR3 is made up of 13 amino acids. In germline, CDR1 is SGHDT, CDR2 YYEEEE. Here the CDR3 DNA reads TGTGCCAGCAGCTTGGGACGCTCCTACGAGCAGTACTTC. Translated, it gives CASSLGRSYEQYF. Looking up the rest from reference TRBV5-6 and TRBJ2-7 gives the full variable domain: DAGVTQSPTHLIKTRGQQVTLRCSPKSGHDTVSWYQQALGQGPQFIFQYYEEEERQRGNFPDRFSGHQFPNYSSELNVNALLLGDSALYLCASSLGRSYEQYFGPGTRLTVT.

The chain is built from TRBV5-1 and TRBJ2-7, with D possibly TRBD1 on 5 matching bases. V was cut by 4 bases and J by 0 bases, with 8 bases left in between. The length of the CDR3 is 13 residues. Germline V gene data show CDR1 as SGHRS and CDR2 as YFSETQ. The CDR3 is CASSADTSYEQYF. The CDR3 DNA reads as TGCGCCAGCAGCGCGGACACCTCCTACGAGCAGTACTTC. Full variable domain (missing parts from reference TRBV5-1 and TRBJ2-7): KAGVTQTPRYLIKTRGQQVTLSCSPISGHRSVSWYQQTPGQGLQFLFEYFSETQRNKGNFPGRFSGRQFSNSRSEMNVSTLELGDSALYLCASSADTSYEQYFGPGTRLTVT.

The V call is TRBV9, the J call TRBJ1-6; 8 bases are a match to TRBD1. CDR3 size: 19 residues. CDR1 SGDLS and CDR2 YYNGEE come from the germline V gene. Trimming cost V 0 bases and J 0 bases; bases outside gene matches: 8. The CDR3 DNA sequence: TGTGCCAGCAGCGTAGGGTCAGGGGGCCGGAGCTCCTATAATTCACCCCTCCACTTT. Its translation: CASSVGSGGRSSYNSPLHF.

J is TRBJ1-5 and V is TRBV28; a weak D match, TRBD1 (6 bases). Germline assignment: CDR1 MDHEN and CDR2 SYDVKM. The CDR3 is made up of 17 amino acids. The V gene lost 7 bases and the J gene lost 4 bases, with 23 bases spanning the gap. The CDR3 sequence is CASTAGGAGRRNQPQHF. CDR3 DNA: TGTGCCAGCACCGCGGGGGGGGCGGGGCGACGGAATCAGCCCCAGCATTTT.

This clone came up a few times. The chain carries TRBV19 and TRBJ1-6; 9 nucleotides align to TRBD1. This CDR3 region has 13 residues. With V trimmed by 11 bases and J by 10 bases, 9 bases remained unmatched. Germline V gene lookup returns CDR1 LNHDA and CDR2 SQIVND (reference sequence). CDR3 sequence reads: CASRGTGTSPLHF. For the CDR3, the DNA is TGTGCCTCCCGAGGGACAGGGACATCACCCCTCCACTTT.

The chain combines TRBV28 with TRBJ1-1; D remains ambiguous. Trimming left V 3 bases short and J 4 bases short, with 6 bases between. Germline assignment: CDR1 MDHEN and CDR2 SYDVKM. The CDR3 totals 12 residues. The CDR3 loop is CASSLTGTEAFF. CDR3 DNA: TGTGCCAGCAGTTTGACGGGCACTGAAGCTTTCTTT.

The CDR3 coding sequence is TGTGCCAGTAGTATTAAGGGGGCTGTGCACGAGCAGTACTTC. Translated, it gives CASSIKGAVHEQYF. V and J are TRBV19 and TRBJ2-7; 7 bases are a match to TRBD1. The CDR3 sequence is 14 residues long. Looked up from germline, CDR1 is LNHDA and CDR2 is SQIVND (reference sequence). V was pared by 3 bases and J by 5 bases, with 7 bases of the junction left unmatched.

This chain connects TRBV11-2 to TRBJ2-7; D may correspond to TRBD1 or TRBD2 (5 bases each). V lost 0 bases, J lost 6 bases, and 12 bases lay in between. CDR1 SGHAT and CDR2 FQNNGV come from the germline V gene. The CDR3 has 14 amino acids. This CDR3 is CASSLDRGGREQYF. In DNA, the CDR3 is TGTGCCAGCAGCTTAGATCGTGGGGGACGCGAGCAGTACTTC.

DNA for the CDR3: TGTGCCAGCAGCTTGGGCCCCGGGACTAGCGGAAACATTCAGTACTTC. Its protein product is CASSLGPGTSGNIQYF. The chain carries TRBV5-4 and TRBJ2-4, with 11 bases matching TRBD2. The CDR3 covers 16 residues. CDR1 and CDR2 (germline): SGHNT, YYREEE (reference sequence). Germline trimming cut 0 bases from V and 6 bases from J; bases unmatched to any gene: 5.

This chain's CDR3 is CSVEDWDTGELFF. In DNA form, the CDR3 reads TGCAGCGTTGAAGATTGGGACACCGGGGAGCTGTTTTTT. This chain connects TRBV29-1 to TRBJ2-2; D is undetermined. Looked up from germline, CDR1 is SQVTM and CDR2 is ANQGSEA. The CDR3 is made up of 13 amino acids. Trimming pared 0 bases from V and 3 bases from J, leaving 5 bases between.

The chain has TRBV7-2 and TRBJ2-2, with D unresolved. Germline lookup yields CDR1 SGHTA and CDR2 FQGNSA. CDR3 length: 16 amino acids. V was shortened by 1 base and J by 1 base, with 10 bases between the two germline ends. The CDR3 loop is CASSLVSLVNTGELFF. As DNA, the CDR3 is TGTGCCAGCAGCTTAGTCAGTCTGGTGAACACCGGGGAGCTGTTTTTT.

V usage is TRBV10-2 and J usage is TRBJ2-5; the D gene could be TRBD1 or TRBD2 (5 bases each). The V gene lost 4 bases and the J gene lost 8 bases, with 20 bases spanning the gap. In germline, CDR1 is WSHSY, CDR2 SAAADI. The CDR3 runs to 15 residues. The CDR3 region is CASSGGTLSRQTQYF. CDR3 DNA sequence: TGCGCCAGCAGTGGGGGGACCTTATCTAGACAAACCCAGTACTTC.

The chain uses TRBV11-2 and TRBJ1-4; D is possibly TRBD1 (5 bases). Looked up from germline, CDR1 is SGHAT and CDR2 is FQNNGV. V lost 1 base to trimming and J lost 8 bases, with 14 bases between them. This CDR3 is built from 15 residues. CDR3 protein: CASSLGSGPGEKLFF. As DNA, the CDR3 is TGTGCCAGCAGCTTAGGGTCAGGGCCGGGGGAAAAACTGTTTTTT.

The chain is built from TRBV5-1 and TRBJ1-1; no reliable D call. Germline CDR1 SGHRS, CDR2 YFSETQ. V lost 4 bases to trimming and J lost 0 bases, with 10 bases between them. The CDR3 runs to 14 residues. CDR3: CASSPGSLNTEAFF. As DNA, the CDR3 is TGCGCCAGCAGCCCTGGATCGTTGAACACTGAAGCTTTCTTT.